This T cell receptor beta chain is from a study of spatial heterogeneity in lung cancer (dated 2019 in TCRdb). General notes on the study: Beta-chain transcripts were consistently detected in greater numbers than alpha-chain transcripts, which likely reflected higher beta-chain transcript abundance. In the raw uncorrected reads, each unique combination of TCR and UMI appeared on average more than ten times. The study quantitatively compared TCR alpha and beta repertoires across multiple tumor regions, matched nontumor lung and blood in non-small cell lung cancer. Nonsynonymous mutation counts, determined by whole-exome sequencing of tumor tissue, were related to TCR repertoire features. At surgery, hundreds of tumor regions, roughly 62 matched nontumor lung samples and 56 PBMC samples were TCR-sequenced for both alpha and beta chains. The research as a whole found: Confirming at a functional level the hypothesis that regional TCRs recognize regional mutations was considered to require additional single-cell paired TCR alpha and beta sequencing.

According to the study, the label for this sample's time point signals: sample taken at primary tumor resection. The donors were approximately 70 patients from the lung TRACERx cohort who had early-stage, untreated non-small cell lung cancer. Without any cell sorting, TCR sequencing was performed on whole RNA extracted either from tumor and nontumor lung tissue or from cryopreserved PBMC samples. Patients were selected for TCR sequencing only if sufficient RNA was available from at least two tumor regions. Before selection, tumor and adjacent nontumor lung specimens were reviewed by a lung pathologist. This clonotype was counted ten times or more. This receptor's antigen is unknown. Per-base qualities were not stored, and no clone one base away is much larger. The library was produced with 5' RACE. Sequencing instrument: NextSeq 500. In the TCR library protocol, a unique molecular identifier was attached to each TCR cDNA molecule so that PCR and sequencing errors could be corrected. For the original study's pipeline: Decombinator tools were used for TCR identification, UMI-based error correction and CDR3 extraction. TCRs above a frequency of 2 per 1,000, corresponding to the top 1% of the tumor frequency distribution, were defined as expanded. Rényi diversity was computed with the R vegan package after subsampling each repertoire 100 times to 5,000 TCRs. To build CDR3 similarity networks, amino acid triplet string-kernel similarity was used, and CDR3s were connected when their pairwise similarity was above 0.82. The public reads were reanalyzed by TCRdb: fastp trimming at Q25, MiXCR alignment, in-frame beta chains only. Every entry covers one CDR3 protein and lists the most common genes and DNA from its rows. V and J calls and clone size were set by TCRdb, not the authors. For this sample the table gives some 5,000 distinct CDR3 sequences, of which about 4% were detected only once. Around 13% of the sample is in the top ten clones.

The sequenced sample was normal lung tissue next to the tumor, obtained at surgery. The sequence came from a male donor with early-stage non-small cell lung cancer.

The DNA is as follows: TGTGCCAGCAGCCCACCTGGGCCCTACGAGCAGTACTTC. Translated, this gives CASSPPGPYEQYF. This sequence uses TRBV11-2 and TRBJ2-7, with no D gene named confidently. V and J lose 5 bases and 2 bases, and a span of 10 bases separates them. CDR1 is given as SGHAT and CDR2 as FQNNGV, both from the germline V gene. The CDR3, cysteine through phenylalanine, is 13 amino acids long. Only the CDR3 region is kept as DNA, spanning 39 bases read in frame from base 1.